The clone carrying this T cell receptor beta chain occurred once. What it binds is not known. This sample was taken from a study of graft-versus-host responses after intestinal transplantation. In the study overall: Tacrolimus plus steroids were given to all recipients for two to three years, preceded by anti-thymocyte globulin induction. Overall study results and limits: Within the allografts of patients who had graft-donor T cell macrochimerism, graft-versus-host to host-versus-graft clonal ratios were high. Researchers found GvH clones in recipient marrow, and some showed up first in ileum or blood.

Assay: immunoSEQ multiplex PCR; the TCRdb copy retains only in-frame clones and omits some. The sample comprises about 97,000 clones, around 92% of which are singletons, and about 0.18% rests with the top ten. The sample consisted of unstimulated CD4+ T cells sorted from spleen or lymph node cells, taken before transplant. This clonotype was sampled from a human donor who was the organ donor for an intestinal transplant.

This CDR3 reads CASSSAGGHYGYTF. In DNA form, the CDR3 reads TGTGCCAGCAGTAGCGCAGGGGGCCACTATGGCTACACCTTC. The chain couples TRBV6-1 to TRBJ1-2; 8 bases match TRBD1. Germline loops: CDR1 MNHNS, CDR2 SASEGT. The junction had 5 bases not matched to a gene; V was cut back by 5 bases and J by 3 bases. The CDR3 runs to 14 residues.